This T cell receptor beta chain was profiled in a study of identical twins. TCRdb fed the 5' RACE reads into MiXCR, producing one record per CDR3 protein. Of 450,000 or so distinct CDR3 sequences listed, around 18% are singletons. J was trimmed by 5 bases and V by 2 bases; bases with no gene match: 5. The germline CDR1 and CDR2 sequences are SGHRS and YFSETQ. CDR3 size: 15 residues. Findings of the study overall: High-abundance cord blood beta clonotypes had fewer insertions; memory repertoires showed none.

About this clonotype: Its target is unknown.

V usage is TRBV5-1 and J usage is TRBJ2-2; 8 bases match TRBD1. This sequence was found in a man aged 50 or older in good health. Sequencing input: naive T cells sorted from blood. Here the CDR3 reads CASSFVGQGTGELFF. The CDR3 DNA follows: TGCGCCAGCAGCTTCGTCGGACAGGGAACCGGGGAGCTGTTTTTT.